Listed below are T cell receptor beta chains from one sample, sequenced in a study of neurological immune-mediated disorders. TCRdb redid the calling of the 5' RACE reads with MiXCR, one entry per CDR3 protein. Among about 80,000 distinct CDR3 sequences, 5.8% were seen once, and the ten largest hold roughly 7.9%. Material: PBMCs. These receptors were obtained from a woman in her fifties or sixties with multiple sclerosis. Both conserved end residues are part of each CDR3. The D gene is left open where the match is weak. A row's size may be missing; if present it is once, few, many or a size class.

j_gene: TRBJ1-3; d_gene: TRBD1; abundance: many; v_gene: TRBV20-1; len: 16; CDR3aa: CSARDQGAGSGNTIYF; CDR3nt: TGCAGTGCTAGAGATCAGGGGGCCGGCTCTGGAAACACCATATATTTT
j_gene: TRBJ2-2; d_gene: NA; abundance: many; v_gene: TRBV27; len: 15; CDR3aa: CASSLSRGGTGELFF; CDR3nt: TGTGCCAGCAGTTTATCTCGGGGTGGCACCGGGGAGCTGTTTTTT
j_gene: TRBJ2-5; d_gene: NA; abundance: many; v_gene: TRBV7-7; len: 14; CDR3aa: CASSLDTVQETQYF; CDR3nt: TGTGCTAGCAGCTTAGACACGGTGCAAGAGACCCAGTACTTC
j_gene: TRBJ2-2; d_gene: TRBD1; abundance: NA; v_gene: TRBV20-1; len: 14; CDR3aa: CSARTGANTGELFF; CDR3nt: TGCAGTGCCCGGACAGGAGCCAACACCGGGGAGCTGTTTTTT
j_gene: TRBJ1-1; d_gene: NA; abundance: NA; v_gene: TRBV10-3; len: 14; CDR3aa: CAISDGGGGTEAFF; CDR3nt: TGTGCCATCAGTGATGGGGGTGGAGGGACTGAAGCTTTCTTT
j_gene: TRBJ2-7; d_gene: TRBD1; abundance: many; v_gene: TRBV5-1; len: 13; CDR3aa: CASSGTGGYEQYF; CDR3nt: TGCGCCAGCAGCGGGACAGGGGGCTACGAGCAGTACTTC
j_gene: TRBJ2-2; d_gene: TRBD2; abundance: many; v_gene: TRBV4-2; len: 17; CDR3aa: CASSQKMTSGEDGELFF; CDR3nt: TGTGCCAGCAGCCAAAAGATGACTAGCGGGGAGGACGGGGAGCTGTTTTTT
j_gene: TRBJ1-5; d_gene: NA; abundance: many; v_gene: TRBV12-3/TRBV12-4; len: 13; CDR3aa: CASRGQVNQPQHF; CDR3nt: TGTGCCAGCAGGGGCCAGGTCAATCAGCCCCAGCATTTT
j_gene: TRBJ1-2; d_gene: NA; abundance: many; v_gene: TRBV12-3/TRBV12-4; len: 12; CDR3aa: CASSFTGYGYTF; CDR3nt: TGTGCCAGCAGCTTTACCGGCTATGGCTACACCTTC
j_gene: TRBJ2-7; d_gene: TRBD2; abundance: many; v_gene: TRBV20-1; len: 14; CDR3aa: CSADGTSGGGEQYF; CDR3nt: TGCAGTGCTGACGGGACTAGCGGGGGGGGAGAGCAGTACTTC
j_gene: TRBJ1-3; d_gene: NA; abundance: many; v_gene: TRBV5-1; len: 14; CDR3aa: CASSPDGSGNTIYF; CDR3nt: TGCGCCAGCAGCCCGGACGGCTCTGGAAACACCATATATTTT
j_gene: TRBJ2-2; d_gene: NA; abundance: many; v_gene: TRBV3-1; len: 14; CDR3aa: CASSRLMNTGELFF; CDR3nt: TGTGCCAGCAGCCGCCTTATGAACACCGGGGAGCTGTTTTTT
j_gene: TRBJ1-2; d_gene: NA; abundance: NA; v_gene: TRBV6-5; len: 13; CDR3aa: CASSYISSYGYTF; CDR3nt: TGTGCCAGCAGTTACATAAGTTCCTATGGCTACACCTTC
j_gene: TRBJ2-1; d_gene: NA; abundance: few; v_gene: TRBV4-1; len: 13; CDR3aa: CACSKGEDREQFF; CDR3nt: TGCGCCTGCAGCAAAGGGGAGGACAGAGAGCAGTTCTTC
j_gene: TRBJ1-2; d_gene: NA; abundance: many; v_gene: TRBV2; len: 13; CDR3aa: CASSGAEVGGYTF; CDR3nt: TGTGCCAGCAGTGGGGCAGAGGTTGGTGGCTACACCTTC
j_gene: TRBJ1-1; d_gene: TRBD1; abundance: many; v_gene: TRBV12-3/TRBV12-4; len: 18; CDR3aa: CASSNTGTGPGRSLRAFF; CDR3nt: TGTGCCAGCAGCAATACGGGGACAGGACCCGGTAGGAGCCTTAGAGCTTTCTTT
j_gene: TRBJ2-7; d_gene: TRBD2; abundance: many; v_gene: TRBV6-5; len: 15; CDR3aa: CASRLLAGGPYEQYF; CDR3nt: TGTGCCAGCAGGTTACTAGCGGGGGGGCCCTACGAGCAGTACTTC